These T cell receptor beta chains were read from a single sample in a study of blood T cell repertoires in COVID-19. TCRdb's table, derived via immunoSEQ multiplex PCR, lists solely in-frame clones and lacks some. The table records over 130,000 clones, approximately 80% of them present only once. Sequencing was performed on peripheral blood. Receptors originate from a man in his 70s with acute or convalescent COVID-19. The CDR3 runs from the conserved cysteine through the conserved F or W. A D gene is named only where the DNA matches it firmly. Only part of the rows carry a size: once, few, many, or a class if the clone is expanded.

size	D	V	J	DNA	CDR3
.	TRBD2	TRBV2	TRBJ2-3	TGTGCCAGCAAAGGGACTAGCGGGGGAGATACGCAGTATTTT	CASKGTSGGDTQYF
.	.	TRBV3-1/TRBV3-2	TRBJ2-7	TGTGCCAGCAGCCACCCCCCGCGGGAGCAGTACTTC	CASSHPPREQYF
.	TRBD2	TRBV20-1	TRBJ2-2	TGCAGTGCTAGTAGCTTGGTGACTAGCGAGAACACCGGGGAGCTGTTTTTT	CSASSLVTSENTGELFF
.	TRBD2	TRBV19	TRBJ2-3	TGTGCCAGTAGTTTACCTCATGGGGATGGGGTAGCGGGAGCCCCAGATACGCAGTATTTT	CASSLPHGDGVAGAPDTQYF
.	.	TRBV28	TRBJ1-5	TGTGCCAGCAGTTTATTATCGTCGTGGGAGGGCAATCAGCCCCAGCATTTT	CASSLLSSWEGNQPQHF
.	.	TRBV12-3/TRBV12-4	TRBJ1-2	TGTGCCAGCAGTGACAACAGGGTTTTCGGCTACACCTTC	CASSDNRVFGYTF
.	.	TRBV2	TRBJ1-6	TGTGCCAGCTCTTTCCCCACAGGTTTTGGGCTTCTATATAATTCACCCCTCCACTTT	CASSFPTGFGLLYNSPLHF
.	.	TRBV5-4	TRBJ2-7	TGTGCCAGCAGCCGACGGGAGCGTACTAGTAGTTACGAGCAGTACTTC	CASSRRERTSSYEQYF
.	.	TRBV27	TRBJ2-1	TGTGCCAGCAGCACGGTCTCCTACAATGAGCAGTTCTTC	CASSTVSYNEQFF
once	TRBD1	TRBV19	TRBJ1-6	TGTGCCAGTAGTATGCCGCAGGGGGATTCACCCCTCCACTTT	CASSMPQGDSPLHF
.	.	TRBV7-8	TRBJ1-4	TGTGCCAGCAGCTTAGCCTCAGTAGGGGGAGGGGTTAATGAAAAACTGTTTTTT	CASSLASVGGGVNEKLFF
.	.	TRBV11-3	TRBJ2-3	TGTGCCAGCAGCTCCAGGGACTTTACAGATACGCAGTATTTT	CASSSRDFTDTQYF
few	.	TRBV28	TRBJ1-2	TGTGCCAGCAGTTCGCGGGGCTACACCTTC	CASSSRGYTF
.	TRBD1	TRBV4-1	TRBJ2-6	TGCGCCAGCAGCCAAGATTTGGAGGGAGGACAGGGAAGGGCTGGGGCCAACGTCCTGACTTTC	CASSQDLEGGQGRAGANVLTF
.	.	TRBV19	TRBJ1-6	TGTGCCAGCAACCCTGGGGCCAGACGAAATTCACCCCTCCACTTT	CASNPGARRNSPLHF
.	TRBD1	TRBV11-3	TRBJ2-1	TGTGCCAGCAGCTTCAGGGACAGGGGGCTGTTCTTC	CASSFRDRGLFF
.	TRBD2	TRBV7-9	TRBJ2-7	TGTGCCAGCAGCCGGGGCGGGGCCGGGAGGTCCTACGAGCAGTACTTC	CASSRGGAGRSYEQYF
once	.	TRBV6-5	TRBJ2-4	TGTGCCAGCATTCGGAGGGCTCCGATGTACTTC	CASIRRAPMYF
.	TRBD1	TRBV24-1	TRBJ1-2	TGTGCCACCAGTGCGGCAGGGGGATCCCGCGGCTACACCTTC	CATSAAGGSRGYTF
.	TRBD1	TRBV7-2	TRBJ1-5	TGTGCCAGCAGCTTTCTCGGACAGGGGGGCAATCAGCCCCAGCATTTT	CASSFLGQGGNQPQHF
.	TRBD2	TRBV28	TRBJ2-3	TGTGCCAGCAAACCGCGACTAGCGGGAGGGAGAGATACGCAGTATTTT	CASKPRLAGGRDTQYF
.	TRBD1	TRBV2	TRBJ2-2	TGTGCCAGCAGATTTGGGACAGGCACGAACACCGGGGAGCTGTTTTTT	CASRFGTGTNTGELFF
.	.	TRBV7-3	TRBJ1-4	TGTGCCAGCAGCTTAAGCCGTTCCAGGGGTCGGGGCACAAAACTGTTTTTT	CASSLSRSRGRGTKLFF
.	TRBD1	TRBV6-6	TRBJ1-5	TGTGCCAGCAGTTACGGGACAGGCCCCAGATGGCCCCAGCATTTT	CASSYGTGPRWPQHF
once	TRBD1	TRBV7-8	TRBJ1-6	TGTGCCAGCAGAAACAGGGGTTTGTCACCCCTCCACTTT	CASRNRGLSPLHF
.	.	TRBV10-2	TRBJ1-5	TGCGCCAGCAGACCCCCAGGGTCGGGGCCCCAGCATTTT	CASRPPGSGPQHF
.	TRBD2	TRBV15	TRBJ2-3	TGTGCCTCCGGTCGGGGGGGAGCTAGAGATACGCAGTATTTT	CASGRGGARDTQYF
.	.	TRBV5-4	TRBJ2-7	TGTGCCAGCAGCTTGGATAACTACGAGCAGTACTTC	CASSLDNYEQYF
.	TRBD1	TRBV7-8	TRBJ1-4	TGTGCCAGCAGCAATCAGGGGGCGCGGAGTGAAAAACTGTTTTTT	CASSNQGARSEKLFF
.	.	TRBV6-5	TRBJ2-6	TGTGCCAGCAGGCTAAACTCTGGGGCCAACGTCCTGACTTTC	CASRLNSGANVLTF
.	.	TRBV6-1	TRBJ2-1	TGTGCCAGCAGCGTATCGAGCTCCTACAATGAGCAGTTCTTC	CASSVSSSYNEQFF
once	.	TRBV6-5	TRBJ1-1	TGTGCCAGCACCCTACAGGGAATGAACACTGAAGCTTTCTTT	CASTLQGMNTEAFF
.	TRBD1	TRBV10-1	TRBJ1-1	TGCGCCAGCACCCCCGGACAGGGCACTGAAGCTTTCTTT	CASTPGQGTEAFF
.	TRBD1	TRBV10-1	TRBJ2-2	TGCGCCAGCAGTGGGACAGGGACGAACACCGGGGAGCTGTTTTTT	CASSGTGTNTGELFF
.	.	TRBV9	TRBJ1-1	TGTGCCAGCAGCCCCCTGCCGGGTGCGAACACTGAAGCTTTCTTT	CASSPLPGANTEAFF
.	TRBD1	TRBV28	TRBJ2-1	TGTGCCAGCAGTTTAGGGCAGGGGGTCATCAATGAGCAGTTCTTC	CASSLGQGVINEQFF
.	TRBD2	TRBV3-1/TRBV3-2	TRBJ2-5	TGTGCCAGCAGCCGGAATCCTAGCGGGCAAGAGACCCAGTACTTC	CASSRNPSGQETQYF